This T cell receptor beta chain was sequenced for a study of Graves' ophthalmopathy and Graves' hyperthyroidism. On the study more broadly: Peripheral blood was gathered at the point of initial diagnosis, before any treatment started.

A note on this clonotype: Antigen unknown.

Amplification of the TCR beta CDR3 regions used RNA transcripts (as template). First-round RT-PCR relied on HTBI primers, and a second-round multiplex PCR came next. TCRdb independently ran MiXCR on the multiplex PCR reads; one entry per CDR3 protein. The table lists almost 750,000 distinct CDR3 sequences, approximately 40% of them singletons. Overall study findings and caveats: The 13-signature model separated ophthalmopathy from stable hyperthyroidism at around 88% sensitivity and nearly 83% specificity.

The germline V gene encodes CDR1 SEHNR and CDR2 FQNEAQ (reference sequence). The CDR3 is 14 residues long. V was pared by 5 bases and J by 2 bases, with 13 bases between. This rearrangement joins TRBV7-9 to TRBJ2-7, with D unresolved. Sequenced material: peripheral blood. The sequence derives from an adult man with Graves' ophthalmopathy. The CDR3: CASSLDESPYEQYF. The CDR3 DNA reads TGTGCCAGCAGCCTTGACGAGAGCCCCTACGAGCAGTACTTC.